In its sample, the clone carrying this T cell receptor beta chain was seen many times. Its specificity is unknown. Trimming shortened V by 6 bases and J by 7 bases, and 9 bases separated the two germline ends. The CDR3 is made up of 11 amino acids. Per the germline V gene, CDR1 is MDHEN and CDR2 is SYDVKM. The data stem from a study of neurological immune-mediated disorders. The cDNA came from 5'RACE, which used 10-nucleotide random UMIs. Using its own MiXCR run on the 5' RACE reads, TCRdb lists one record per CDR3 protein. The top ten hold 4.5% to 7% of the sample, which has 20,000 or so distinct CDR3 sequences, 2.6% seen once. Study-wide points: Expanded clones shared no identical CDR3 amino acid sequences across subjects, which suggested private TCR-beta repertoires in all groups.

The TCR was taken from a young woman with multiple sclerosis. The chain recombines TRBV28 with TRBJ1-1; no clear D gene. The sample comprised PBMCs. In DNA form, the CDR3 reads TGTGCCAGCAGCCTCAGACTTGAAGCTTTCTTT. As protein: CASSLRLEAFF. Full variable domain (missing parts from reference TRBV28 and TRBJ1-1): DVKVTQSSRYLVKRTGEKVFLECVQDMDHENMFWYRQDPGLGLRLIYFSYDVKMKEKGDIPEGYSVSREKKERFSLILESASTNQTSMYLCASSLRLEAFFGQGTRLTVV.